These T cell receptor beta chains were read from a single sample in a study of blood T cell repertoires in COVID-19. TCRdb's copy holds only in-frame clones and misses some; the assay was immunoSEQ multiplex PCR. The table includes about 49,000 clones, around 87% detected once. The sequenced sample consisted of peripheral blood. The receptor source for this set is a woman older than 75 with COVID-19, enrolled during active disease. CDR3s include the opening cysteine and the closing phenylalanine or tryptophan. The D gene is left open where the match is weak. Part of the rows lack a size; the others show once, few, many or a class for expanded clones.

TRBJ2-7	-	TRBV5-1	-	CASSLSGSPYEQYF	TGCGCCAGCAGCTTGTCGGGGTCGCCCTACGAGCAGTACTTC
TRBJ1-5	-	TRBV19	-	CASSGRGGSEPQHF	TGTGCCAGTAGTGGCCGAGGGGGATCGGAGCCCCAGCATTTT
TRBJ1-1	-	TRBV12-2	-	CASRRGGSAWNTEAFF	TGTGCAAGTCGAAGAGGGGGTAGCGCTTGGAACACTGAAGCTTTCTTT
TRBJ2-7	few	TRBV6-6	TRBD1	CASSSTGTGMTYEQYF	TGTGCCAGCAGTTCCACGGGGACAGGGATGACCTACGAGCAGTACTTC
TRBJ1-2	-	TRBV5-1	-	CASSLEARGGGYTF	TGCGCCAGCAGCTTGGAGGCAAGGGGAGGTGGCTACACCTTC
TRBJ2-1	-	TRBV11-3	-	CASSLRGAGAYNEQFF	TGTGCCAGCAGCTTGCGAGGAGCGGGCGCCTACAATGAGCAGTTCTTC
TRBJ1-3	-	TRBV11-2	TRBD1	CASSSTTGVNTIYF	TGTGCCAGCAGCTCTACAACAGGGGTAAACACCATATATTTT
TRBJ2-7	-	TRBV6-1	TRBD1	CASSEDRGSRYEQYF	TGTGCCAGCAGTGAAGACAGGGGGAGTAGGTACGAGCAGTACTTC
TRBJ1-3	-	TRBV7-2	-	CASSLTSGGANTIYF	TGTGCCAGCAGCTTAACATCGGGAGGGGCAAACACCATATATTTT
TRBJ1-2	few	TRBV5-1	TRBD1	CASSSGTGWGINYGYTF	TGCGCCAGCAGCTCCGGGACAGGGTGGGGAATTAACTATGGCTACACCTTC
TRBJ1-1	once	TRBV19	-	CASSTTENTEAFF	TGTGCCAGTAGTACTACAGAGAACACTGAAGCTTTCTTT
TRBJ1-1	-	TRBV5-6	-	CASSPYRSRGTEAFF	TGTGCCAGCAGCCCTTACAGGTCGCGGGGCACTGAAGCTTTCTTT
TRBJ2-2	-	TRBV19	-	CASRSRGNTGELFF	TGTGCCAGTCGTTCTCGCGGAAACACCGGGGAGCTGTTTTTT
TRBJ2-7	-	TRBV28	-	CASSRHAEQYF	TGTGCCAGCAGCCGACATGCCGAGCAGTACTTC
TRBJ2-7	-	TRBV4-2	TRBD1	CASSQVAGTGYEQYF	TGTGCCAGCAGCCAAGTAGCCGGGACAGGGTACGAGCAGTACTTC
TRBJ1-1	-	TRBV5-1	-	CASSLRGAPMNTEAFF	TGCGCCAGCAGCTTGCGGGGGGCCCCCATGAACACTGAAGCTTTCTTT
TRBJ2-1	-	TRBV29-1	TRBD1	CSAVLRDRGYNEQFF	TGCAGCGCTGTCCTAAGGGACAGGGGTTACAATGAGCAGTTCTTC
TRBJ2-1	-	TRBV3-1/TRBV3-2	TRBD2	CASSQYQGRGNEQFF	TGTGCCAGCAGCCAATACCAAGGGAGGGGTAATGAGCAGTTCTTC
TRBJ1-3	-	TRBV19	TRBD1	CASSTGVSGNTIYF	TGTGCCAGTAGCACAGGGGTGTCTGGAAACACCATATATTTT
TRBJ2-3	-	TRBV11-2	-	CASSPRVSAGNADTQYF	TGTGCCAGCAGCCCCCGGGTGTCGGCAGGGAATGCGGATACGCAGTATTTT
TRBJ2-1	once	TRBV18	TRBD2	CASSPSAAGGPYNEQFF	TGTGCCAGCTCACCTTCCGCTGCGGGAGGGCCCTACAATGAGCAGTTCTTC
TRBJ1-1	-	TRBV18	TRBD1	CASSRTTGGLNTEAFF	TGTGCCAGCTCACGAACGACAGGGGGCCTAAACACTGAAGCTTTCTTT
TRBJ1-1	-	TRBV27	-	CASSFTGQNTEAFF	TGTGCCAGCAGTTTTACAGGGCAGAACACTGAAGCTTTCTTT
TRBJ2-1	-	TRBV6-1	TRBD2	CASSVSGSSFSYNEQFF	TGTGCCAGCAGTGTTAGCGGGAGTTCATTCTCCTACAATGAGCAGTTCTTC
TRBJ2-1	medium-sized	TRBV5-4	TRBD1	CASSRQGAASNEQFF	TGTGCCAGCAGCCGCCAGGGGGCAGCCTCCAATGAGCAGTTCTTC
TRBJ1-5	-	TRBV19	TRBD1	CASSIGQGARGQQPQHF	TGTGCCAGTAGTATAGGCCAGGGGGCGCGGGGTCAGCAGCCCCAGCATTTT
TRBJ1-1	few	TRBV30	-	CAWSREGTEAFF	TGTGCCTGGAGTAGGGAGGGCACTGAAGCTTTCTTT
TRBJ2-2	-	TRBV18	-	CASSPSPAGKLAGELFF	TGTGCCAGCTCACCATCCCCCGCGGGGAAGTTGGCCGGGGAGCTGTTTTTT
TRBJ1-3	-	TRBV10-2	-	CASSRSAGASGNTIYF	TGCGCCAGCAGTAGATCGGCAGGGGCGTCTGGAAACACCATATATTTT
TRBJ1-2	-	TRBV3-1/TRBV3-2	-	CASSQSMEGLGYGYTF	TGTGCCAGCAGCCAGAGCATGGAGGGGCTAGGTTATGGCTACACCTTC
TRBJ2-3	-	TRBV12-3/TRBV12-4	-	CASSFLADTQYF	TGTGCCAGCAGTTTTTTAGCAGATACGCAGTATTTT
TRBJ2-1	-	TRBV24-1	TRBD2	CATSGSGSFDEQFF	TGTGCCACCAGTGGAAGCGGGAGTTTCGATGAGCAGTTCTTC
TRBJ2-7	-	TRBV6-6	-	CASSSAGAATSYEQYF	TGTGCCAGCAGTTCCGCCGGAGCGGCAACGTCCTACGAGCAGTACTTC
TRBJ1-2	-	TRBV3-1/TRBV3-2	-	CASSQVRGSGGYTF	TGTGCCAGCAGCCAAGTTCGGGGGAGTGGGGGCTACACCTTC
TRBJ2-5	-	TRBV5-1	TRBD2	CASSLSSGEGETQYF	TGCGCCAGCAGCTTGAGTAGCGGGGAAGGAGAGACCCAGTACTTC
TRBJ2-7	-	TRBV10-1	TRBD1	CASSEGQGSVSYEQYF	TGCGCCAGCAGTGAGGGACAGGGGTCCGTATCCTACGAGCAGTACTTC
TRBJ1-2	-	TRBV10-3	TRBD1	CAISDPTGTNYGYTF	TGTGCCATCAGTGACCCGACAGGGACTAACTATGGCTACACCTTC
TRBJ1-1	-	TRBV12-3/TRBV12-4	-	CASSRYRDTEAFF	TGTGCCAGCAGTCGCTATCGGGATACTGAAGCTTTCTTT
TRBJ2-7	-	TRBV28	TRBD2	CASSSEAGPTYEQYF	TGTGCCAGCAGTTCGGAAGCGGGACCCACCTACGAGCAGTACTTC
TRBJ1-2	-	TRBV7-8	TRBD1	CASADRAQEGYTF	TGTGCCAGCGCGGACAGGGCCCAGGAGGGCTACACCTTC
TRBJ1-1	-	TRBV7-9	TRBD1	CASSSTQGAMGTEAFF	TGTGCCAGCAGCTCTACACAGGGGGCGATGGGGACTGAAGCTTTCTTT
TRBJ1-1	-	TRBV18	-	CASSTSMPEAFF	TGTGCCAGCTCAACCAGTATGCCTGAAGCTTTCTTT
TRBJ1-2	-	TRBV27	TRBD1	CASSTDRVYGYTF	TGTGCCAGCAGTACGGACAGGGTTTATGGCTACACCTTC
TRBJ2-7	-	TRBV6-2/TRBV6-3	TRBD2	CASSYPLGVAGFYEQYF	TGTGCCAGCAGTTACCCCCTCGGGGTAGCGGGATTCTACGAGCAGTACTTC
TRBJ2-3	-	TRBV7-2	-	CASSLVGANTQYF	TGTGCCAGCAGCTTAGTGGGGGCAAATACGCAGTATTTT
TRBJ1-2	-	TRBV6-6	-	CASRLGENSGYTF	TGTGCCAGCAGGCTCGGGGAAAACTCTGGCTACACCTTC
TRBJ1-2	-	TRBV7-9	TRBD1	CASRPQGAYGYTF	TGTGCCAGCAGGCCCCAGGGGGCCTATGGCTACACCTTC
TRBJ1-5	-	TRBV7-9	TRBD1	CASSRQGKSNQPQHF	TGTGCCAGTTCCAGACAGGGGAAAAGCAATCAGCCCCAGCATTTT
TRBJ1-5	-	TRBV19	-	CASSYNRQPQHF	TGTGCCAGTAGTTACAATCGTCAGCCCCAGCATTTT
TRBJ1-1	-	TRBV9	-	CASSVQATNTEAFF	TGTGCCAGCAGCGTTCAGGCCACAAACACTGAAGCTTTCTTT
TRBJ1-1	-	TRBV4-2	-	CASSHYDRKNTEAFF	TGTGCCAGCAGCCACTACGACAGGAAGAACACTGAAGCTTTCTTT
TRBJ1-5	-	TRBV5-1	TRBD1	CASSPDRGGTAQHF	TGCGCCAGCAGCCCGGACAGGGGTGGGACGGCCCAGCATTTT
TRBJ1-5	-	TRBV3-1/TRBV3-2	TRBD1	CASSPRTGQNQPQHF	TGTGCCAGCAGCCCCCGGACAGGACAAAATCAGCCCCAGCATTTT